The rows below give T cell receptor beta chains drawn from one sample of a study of shared clonotypes between healthy human individuals. This table comes from immunoSEQ multiplex PCR, and its TCRdb copy is limited to in-frame clones, with some not included. The table shows 2 million to 2.5 million clones, with 92% occurring only once. Specimen: naive CD4+ T cells from PBMCs. These receptors originate from a man between 18 and 29 years old in good health. Some clones in this sample may be carry-over from other donors' samples. Each CDR3 is given with its conserved first and last residue. A D gene is named only where the DNA matches it firmly. Only some rows state a clone size, as once, few, many or a class for expanded clones.

d_gene: .
j_gene: TRBJ1-1
abundance: .
v_gene: TRBV6-7
CDR3aa: CASSFSHRCTEAFF
CDR3nt: TGTGCCAGCAGTTTCAGCCACAGGTGCACTGAAGCTTTCTTT

d_gene: .
j_gene: TRBJ1-1
abundance: .
v_gene: TRBV7-3
CDR3aa: CASSPPGVSFTEAFF
CDR3nt: TGTGCCAGCAGCCCCCCGGGTGTGTCTTTCACTGAAGCTTTCTTT

d_gene: .
j_gene: TRBJ1-4
abundance: .
v_gene: TRBV11-2
CDR3aa: CASRLRGATNERLFF
CDR3nt: TGTGCCAGCCGTCTACGAGGGGCGACTAATGAAAGACTGTTTTTT

d_gene: TRBD2
j_gene: TRBJ2-3
abundance: .
v_gene: TRBV9
CDR3aa: CASSPGTSGYTDTQYF
CDR3nt: TGTGCCAGCAGCCCCGGGACTAGCGGATACACAGATACGCAGTATTTT

d_gene: .
j_gene: TRBJ1-1
abundance: few
v_gene: TRBV2
CDR3aa: CASSERVNTEAFF
CDR3nt: TGTGCCAGCAGTGAGAGGGTTAACACTGAAGCTTTCTTT

d_gene: .
j_gene: TRBJ1-3
abundance: .
v_gene: TRBV28
CDR3aa: CAVGGRGNTIYF
CDR3nt: TGTGCTGTGGGGGGCCGTGGAAACACCATATATTTT

d_gene: TRBD2
j_gene: TRBJ2-1
abundance: .
v_gene: TRBV5-1
CDR3aa: CASSSLAGGQNNEQFF
CDR3nt: TGCGCCAGCAGCTCCCTGGCGGGAGGGCAAAACAATGAGCAGTTCTTC

d_gene: .
j_gene: TRBJ1-2
abundance: .
v_gene: TRBV18
CDR3aa: CASSPNEGFGYTF
CDR3nt: TGTGCCAGCTCACCAAATGAGGGCTTCGGCTACACCTTC

d_gene: TRBD2
j_gene: TRBJ2-1
abundance: .
v_gene: TRBV18
CDR3aa: CASSPQREVSYNEQFF
CDR3nt: TGTGCCAGCTCACCCCAGCGGGAGGTAAGCTACAATGAGCAGTTCTTC

d_gene: TRBD2
j_gene: TRBJ2-5
abundance: .
v_gene: TRBV2
CDR3aa: CASSEEREEGETQYF
CDR3nt: TGTGCCAGCAGTGAGGAGCGGGAGGAGGGAGAGACCCAGTACTTC

d_gene: TRBD1
j_gene: TRBJ1-1
abundance: .
v_gene: TRBV2
CDR3aa: CASNRDRNTEAFF
CDR3nt: TGTGCCAGCAATAGGGACAGGAACACTGAAGCTTTCTTT

d_gene: .
j_gene: TRBJ2-7
abundance: .
v_gene: TRBV7-8
CDR3aa: CASSTGPALSSYEQYF
CDR3nt: TGTGCCAGCAGCACCGGACCAGCTCTGAGCTCCTACGAGCAGTACTTC

d_gene: TRBD2
j_gene: TRBJ2-7
abundance: .
v_gene: TRBV7-2
CDR3aa: CASSLVAGGTSYEQYF
CDR3nt: TGTGCCAGCAGCTTAGTAGCGGGAGGGACCTCCTACGAGCAGTACTTC

d_gene: TRBD1
j_gene: TRBJ2-4
abundance: .
v_gene: TRBV7-9
CDR3aa: CASSSTRQGLAKNIQYF
CDR3nt: TGTGCCAGCAGCTCAACTCGACAGGGCCTCGCCAAAAACATTCAGTACTTC

d_gene: .
j_gene: TRBJ2-7
abundance: .
v_gene: TRBV4-1
CDR3aa: CASSQVRTAYYEQYF
CDR3nt: TGCGCCAGCAGCCAAGTCCGGACAGCCTACTACGAGCAGTACTTC

d_gene: .
j_gene: TRBJ1-5
abundance: .
v_gene: TRBV9
CDR3aa: CASSVEGQSHQPQHF
CDR3nt: TGTGCCAGCAGCGTAGAAGGACAATCACACCAGCCCCAGCATTTT

d_gene: .
j_gene: TRBJ2-5
abundance: .
v_gene: TRBV7-9
CDR3aa: CASSRPPLALQETQYF
CDR3nt: TGTGCCAGCAGCCGTCCCCCACTAGCTCTCCAAGAGACCCAGTACTTC

d_gene: .
j_gene: TRBJ2-2
abundance: .
v_gene: TRBV28
CDR3aa: CASTINRGTNTGELFF
CDR3nt: TGTGCCAGCACCATAAATCGAGGGACGAACACCGGGGAGCTGTTTTTT

d_gene: TRBD1
j_gene: TRBJ2-7
abundance: .
v_gene: TRBV28
CDR3aa: CATPGQGNYEQYF
CDR3nt: TGTGCCACCCCGGGACAGGGGAACTACGAGCAGTACTTC

d_gene: .
j_gene: TRBJ2-2
abundance: .
v_gene: TRBV18
CDR3aa: CASSPGRNTGELFF
CDR3nt: TGTGCCAGCTCACCTGGCAGGAACACCGGGGAGCTGTTTTTT

d_gene: .
j_gene: TRBJ2-7
abundance: .
v_gene: TRBV5-6
CDR3aa: CASSLRPASPYEQYF
CDR3nt: TGTGCCAGCAGCTTGAGGCCGGCTTCCCCCTACGAGCAGTACTTC

d_gene: .
j_gene: TRBJ1-1
abundance: .
v_gene: TRBV15
CDR3aa: CATSSLNTEAFF
CDR3nt: TGTGCCACCAGTAGCCTGAACACTGAAGCTTTCTTT

d_gene: .
j_gene: TRBJ1-1
abundance: once
v_gene: TRBV5-1
CDR3aa: CASSLPGANTEAFF
CDR3nt: TGCGCCAGCAGCTTACCAGGGGCTAACACTGAAGCTTTCTTT

d_gene: .
j_gene: TRBJ2-5
abundance: .
v_gene: TRBV7-2
CDR3aa: CASSRSSAQETQYF
CDR3nt: TGTGCCAGCAGCCGATCTAGCGCCCAAGAGACCCAGTACTTC

d_gene: TRBD2
j_gene: TRBJ2-5
abundance: .
v_gene: TRBV28
CDR3aa: CASKLAGGWETQYF
CDR3nt: TGTGCCAGCAAACTAGCGGGAGGGTGGGAGACCCAGTACTTC

d_gene: .
j_gene: TRBJ2-6
abundance: once
v_gene: TRBV7-3
CDR3aa: CASSLNGANVLTF
CDR3nt: TGTGCCAGCAGCTTAAATGGGGCCAACGTCCTGACTTTC

d_gene: TRBD2
j_gene: TRBJ2-1
abundance: .
v_gene: TRBV5-1
CDR3aa: CASSLVLAGGWNEQFF
CDR3nt: TGCGCCAGCAGCTTGGTCCTAGCGGGAGGGTGGAATGAGCAGTTCTTC

d_gene: TRBD2
j_gene: TRBJ2-7
abundance: .
v_gene: TRBV30
CDR3aa: CAWSKTSGSYEQYF
CDR3nt: TGTGCCTGGAGTAAGACTAGCGGGAGCTACGAGCAGTACTTC

d_gene: TRBD2
j_gene: TRBJ2-3
abundance: .
v_gene: TRBV30
CDR3aa: CAWSQALAGGRGGTDTQYF
CDR3nt: TGTGCCTGGAGTCAAGCACTAGCGGGAGGTAGAGGCGGCACAGATACGCAGTATTTT

d_gene: .
j_gene: TRBJ2-5
abundance: .
v_gene: TRBV18
CDR3aa: CASSMTAGGETQYF
CDR3nt: TGTGCCAGCTCAATGACAGCCGGAGGAGAGACCCAGTACTTC